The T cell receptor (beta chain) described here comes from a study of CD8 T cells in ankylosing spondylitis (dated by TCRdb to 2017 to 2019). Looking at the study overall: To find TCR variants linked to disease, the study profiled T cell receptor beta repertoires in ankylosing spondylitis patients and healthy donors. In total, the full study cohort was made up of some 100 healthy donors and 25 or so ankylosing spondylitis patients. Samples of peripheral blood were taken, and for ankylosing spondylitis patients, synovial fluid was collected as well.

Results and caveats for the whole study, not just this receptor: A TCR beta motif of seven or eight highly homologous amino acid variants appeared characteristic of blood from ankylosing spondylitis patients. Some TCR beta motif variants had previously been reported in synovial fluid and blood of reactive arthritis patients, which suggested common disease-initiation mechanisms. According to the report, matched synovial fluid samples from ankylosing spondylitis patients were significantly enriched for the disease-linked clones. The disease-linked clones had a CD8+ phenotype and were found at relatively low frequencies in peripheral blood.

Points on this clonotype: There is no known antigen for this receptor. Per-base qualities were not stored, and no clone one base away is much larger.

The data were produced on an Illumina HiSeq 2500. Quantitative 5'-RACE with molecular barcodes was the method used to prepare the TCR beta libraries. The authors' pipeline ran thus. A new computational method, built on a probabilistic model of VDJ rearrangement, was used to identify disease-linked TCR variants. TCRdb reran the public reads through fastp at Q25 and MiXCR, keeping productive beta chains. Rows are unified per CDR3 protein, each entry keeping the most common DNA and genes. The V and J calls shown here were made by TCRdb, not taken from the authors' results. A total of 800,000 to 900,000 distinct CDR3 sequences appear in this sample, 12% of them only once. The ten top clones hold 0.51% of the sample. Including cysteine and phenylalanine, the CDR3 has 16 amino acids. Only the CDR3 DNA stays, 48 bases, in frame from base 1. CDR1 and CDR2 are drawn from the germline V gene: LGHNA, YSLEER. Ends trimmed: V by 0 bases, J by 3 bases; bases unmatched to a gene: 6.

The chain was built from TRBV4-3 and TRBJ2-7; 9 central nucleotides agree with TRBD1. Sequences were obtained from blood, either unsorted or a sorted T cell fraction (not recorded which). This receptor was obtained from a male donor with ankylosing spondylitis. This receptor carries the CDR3 CASSQDLDRGYYEQYF. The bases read TGCGCCAGCAGCCAAGATCTTGACAGGGGGTACTACGAGCAGTACTTC.